These 22 T cell receptor beta chains originate from one sample sequenced in a study of response to subunit inactivated influenza vaccine. TCRdb re-analysed the RT-PCR reads in MiXCR, keeping a single row per CDR3 protein. The data hold about 190,000 distinct CDR3 sequences, with around 14% observed a single time. The sequenced sample was CD8+ T cells sorted from PBMCs, obtained 5 days after vaccination. These receptors were obtained from a man in his fifties who received an inactivated influenza vaccine.

The chain uses TRBV20-1 and TRBJ1-6, with D unresolved. The V end was cut by 1 base, the J end by 0 bases, with 10 bases between. Germline lookup yields CDR1 DFQATT and CDR2 SNEGSKA (reference sequence). CDR3 length: 16 residues. CDR3 DNA sequence: TGCAGTGCTAGAGCCAAAGAAAGCTCCTATAATTCACCCCTCCACTTT. Its protein is CSARAKESSYNSPLHF.

The chain is built from TRBV11-2 and TRBJ2-1; no reliable D call. This CDR3 spans 11 amino acids. Germline-derived CDR1 and CDR2 are SGHAT and FQNNGV. V dropped 3 bases and J dropped 8 bases, with 5 bases sitting between them. CDR3 residues: CASSFSHEQFF. The DNA for the CDR3 is TGTGCCAGCAGCTTCTCCCATGAGCAGTTCTTC.

The table lists this clonotype with a few counts. This sequence joins TRBV20-1 and TRBJ2-5; 8 nucleotides match TRBD1. V trimming: 6 bases; J trimming: 1 base; junction bases outside the gene matches: 13. This CDR3 is 16 amino acids long. Per germline, CDR1 DFQATT and CDR2 SNEGSKA (reference sequence). This CDR3 reads CSAEWTGTGVQETQYF. CDR3 DNA sequence: TGCAGTGCCGAATGGACCGGGACAGGCGTCCAAGAGACCCAGTACTTC.

The chain joins TRBV5-4 to TRBJ2-5; maybe TRBD1 (5 bases). CDR1 and CDR2 (germline): SGHNT, YYREEE (reference sequence). V gave up 4 bases and J gave up 1 base, with 14 bases separating them. This CDR3 contains 15 residues. The CDR3 protein is CASSPSTDSQETQYF. The DNA for the CDR3 is TGTGCCAGCAGCCCATCCACTGACAGCCAAGAGACCCAGTACTTC. Using reference TRBV5-4 and TRBJ2-5 for the parts outside the CDR3, the full variable domain is ETGVTQSPTHLIKTRGQQVTLRCSSQSGHNTVSWYQQALGQGPQFIFQYYREEENGRGNFPPRFSGLQFPNYSSELNVNALELDDSALYLCASSPSTDSQETQYFGPGTRLLVL.

For the CDR3, the DNA is TGTGCCAGCAGCCCAAATAGCGGCCGCACAGATACGCAGTATTTT. It specifies CASSPNSGRTDTQYF. The rearrangement uses TRBV27 and TRBJ2-3; weak D call: TRBD2 (6 bases). V was shortened by 6 bases and J by 1 base, with 14 bases between the two germline ends. In germline, CDR1 is MNHEY, CDR2 SMNVEV (reference sequence). CDR3 length: 15 residues.

The sample holds many counts of this clonotype. The V gene is TRBV12-3 or TRBV12-4, the J gene TRBJ1-2; the match to TRBD1 covers 8 bases. The CDR3 totals 17 residues. J lost 5 bases, V lost 2 bases, and 13 bases had no gene match. CDR3 bases: TGTGCCAGCAGTTTACCCCCAGGGGGCGGAGGAGGTTATGGCTACACCTTC. Its translation: CASSLPPGGGGGYGYTF.

This clonotype was picked up many times. V and J are TRBV7-8 and TRBJ2-4; 7 nucleotides agree with TRBD1. CDR3 length equals 13 residues. In germline, CDR1 is SGHVS, CDR2 FQNEAQ. V was clipped by 1 base and J by 8 bases; unmatched bases: 2. The CDR3 DNA reads TGTGCCAGCAGCTTAGGACAGGGCGACATTCAGTACTTC. Its translation is CASSLGQGDIQYF.

The rearrangement uses TRBV18 and TRBJ2-1; 11 bases are a match to TRBD1. Trimming at V came to 6 bases and at J to 6 bases, leaving 4 bases not matched to a gene. The CDR3 loop spans 14 amino acids. In germline, CDR1 is KGHSH, CDR2 LQKENI. The CDR3 DNA follows: TGTGCCAGCTCGATTGGGACAGGGGGCAATGAGCAGTTCTTC. Encoded protein: CASSIGTGGNEQFF.

V is TRBV6-5 and J is TRBJ2-1, with 7 bases aligning to TRBD1. V was clipped by 0 bases and J by 10 bases; unmatched bases: 9. The CDR3 sequence is 15 residues long. The germline V gene encodes CDR1 MNHEY and CDR2 SVGAGI. The CDR3 nucleotides read TGTGCCAGCAGTTACTCAAAACAGGGGTCGGGGGAGCAGTTCTTC. Translation gives CASSYSKQGSGEQFF.

The rearrangement links TRBV2 to TRBJ2-7; 7 bases agree with TRBD2. CDR3 length equals 16 residues. The J segment lost 6 bases and the V segment lost 0 bases, leaving 11 bases of the junction unmatched. The germline V gene encodes CDR1 SNHLY and CDR2 FYNNEI. The CDR3 coding sequence is TGTGCCAGCAGTGAAGCCGGGGGAGGGCCCTCGAGCGAGCAGTACTTC. Protein: CASSEAGGGPSSEQYF.

The V call is TRBV7-6, the J call TRBJ2-5, with 8 positions matching TRBD2. CDR3 length equals 16 residues. The germline gives CDR1 SGHVS, CDR2 FNYEAQ. After removal of 2 bases from V and 5 bases from J, the junction contained 10 bases not matched to a gene. The CDR3: CASSLWDGGASETQYF. As DNA, the CDR3 is TGTGCCAGCAGCTTATGGGACGGGGGGGCTTCGGAGACCCAGTACTTC.

This clonotype was seen a handful of times. The chain has TRBV12-3 or TRBV12-4 and TRBJ1-1; no clear D gene. The CDR3 runs 14 residues. Deletions cut 4 bases from V and 8 bases from J, with 17 bases between. The CDR3 DNA reads as TGTGCCAGCAGTTCCCCCCTGGCCAGTAGAGAAGCTTTCTTT. This gives the protein CASSSPLASREAFF.

This chain joins TRBV5-8 and TRBJ2-7, with 7 bases matching TRBD1. Germline CDR1 reads SGHTS; CDR2 reads YDEGEE. The CDR3 length is 14 residues. J gave up 1 base and V 6 bases, and 7 bases lay outside the gene matches. In DNA, the CDR3 is TGTGCCAGCAATGACAGGGCGTCTTCCTACGAGCAGTACTTC. Translation: CASNDRASSYEQYF.

The chain combines TRBV6-1 with TRBJ1-1; TRBD1 aligns across 8 bases. V lost 5 bases, J lost 5 bases, and 7 bases stayed unmatched. This CDR3 comprises 14 residues. Per the germline V gene, CDR1 is MNHNS and CDR2 is SASEGT. CDR3 nucleotides: TGTGCCAGCAGTCCCACAGGGGGTGAGACTGAAGCTTTCTTT. Translated, it gives CASSPTGGETEAFF.

This clonotype appeared a few times. This chain links TRBV6-2 or TRBV6-3 with TRBJ2-1; the D gene is possibly TRBD1 (6 bases). V lost 2 bases to trimming and J lost 15 bases, with 17 bases between them. The CDR3 is 13 amino acids. From germline, CDR1 is MNHEY and CDR2 SVGEGT. CDR3 amino acids: CASSYVRAGETFF. In DNA, the CDR3 is TGTGCCAGCAGTTACGTGCGGGCAGGGGAGACGTTCTTC.

The chain links TRBV28 to TRBJ2-2, with TRBD2 identical over 10 bases. The V and J ends lost 6 bases and 9 bases, in that order; junction bases with no gene match: 4. The CDR3 consists of 13 residues. Germline CDR1 MDHEN, CDR2 SYDVKM. This chain's CDR3 is CASRVAGGRELFF. As DNA, the CDR3 is TGTGCCAGCAGGGTAGCGGGGGGCAGGGAGCTGTTTTTT.

In its sample, this clonotype was seen a few times. The chain employs TRBV7-9 and TRBJ2-7; TRBD1 aligns across 9 bases. After removal of 5 bases from V and 2 bases from J, the junction contained 4 bases not matched to a gene. Germline-derived CDR1 and CDR2 are SEHNR and FQNEAQ (reference sequence). This CDR3 is built from 14 residues. CDR3 nucleotides: TGTGCCAGCAGCCCCTGGGACAGGGCCTACGAGCAGTACTTC. Translated: CASSPWDRAYEQYF.

This clonotype was seen more than once but under ten times. The chain recombines TRBV12-3 or TRBV12-4 with TRBJ2-3; no reliable D call. The CDR3 is 15 amino acids. V gave up 3 bases and J gave up 0 bases, with 10 bases separating them. CDR3 in amino acids: CASSLDIPSTDTQYF. In nucleotides, the CDR3 is TGTGCCAGCAGTTTGGATATACCTAGCACAGATACGCAGTATTTT.

V is TRBV20-1 and J is TRBJ2-7; the D is unclear. The CDR3 length is 15 residues. The ends were cut back, 4 bases at V and 0 bases at J, with 16 bases in the middle. The germline V gene has CDR1 DFQATT and CDR2 SNEGSKA (reference sequence). CDR3 region: CSATSRHSVSYEQYF. The DNA of the CDR3 is TGCAGTGCTACGTCCCGACACTCAGTCTCCTACGAGCAGTACTTC.

This clonotype was detected only a few times. The DNA of the CDR3 is TGTGCCATCAGTGAGTCCGCGCCAGGGGACTCCTACGAGCAGTACTTC. Translated: CAISESAPGDSYEQYF. The V call is TRBV10-3, the J call TRBJ2-7, with D perhaps matching TRBD1 (6 bases). The V end lost 0 bases, the J end lost 0 bases, and 12 bases lay between the germline ends. This CDR3 is 16 amino acids long. Germline V gene data show CDR1 as ENHRY and CDR2 as SYGVKD.

This clonotype was counted once. This rearrangement joins TRBV25-1 to TRBJ2-7; D gene ambiguous. The CDR3 is 15 amino acids. CDR1 MGHDK and CDR2 SYGVNS come from the germline V gene. V was cut by 1 base and J by 3 bases, with 13 bases left in between. The CDR3 DNA reads TGTGCCAGCAGTGAATCCCGATCCATCGACTACGAGCAGTACTTC. Translation: CASSESRSIDYEQYF.

The chain links TRBV28 to TRBJ2-1; D is unclear. V lost 6 bases, J lost 7 bases, and 7 bases lay in between. There are 11 residues in the CDR3. Per germline, CDR1 MDHEN and CDR2 SYDVKM. The CDR3 spells CASSSRNEQFF. The DNA of the CDR3 is TGTGCCAGCAGCTCCCGAAATGAGCAGTTCTTC.